The clone carrying this T cell receptor beta chain was counted a few times. Assay used: immunoSEQ multiplex PCR; TCRdb lists only in-frame clones, some missing. Of 130,000 or so clones listed, approximately 84% were seen once; the top ten hold 3.2%. The data were obtained in a study of PD-L1 blockade in urothelial cancer. Study-wide background: When patients started atezolizumab in the mid-2010s, it was given at 1,200 mg intravenously every 3 weeks.

As for time point: pretreatment peripheral blood. Trimming at V came to 5 bases and at J to 6 bases, leaving 7 bases not matched to a gene. This CDR3 comprises 14 residues. Germline V lookup: CDR1 SNHLY, CDR2 FYNNEI. The clonotype was recovered from a man between 50 and 59 years old with urothelial cancer. Sequenced here: PBMCs, sampled around atezolizumab (anti-PD-L1) treatment. The chain is built from TRBV2 and TRBJ1-2, with 9 bases fitting TRBD1. CDR3 nucleotides: TGTGCCAGCAGTAGGGAGGGACAGGGTGATGGCTACACCTTC. This sequence encodes CASSREGQGDGYTF. Full variable domain (rest looked up from reference TRBV2 and TRBJ1-2): EPEVTQTPSHQVTQMGQEVILRCVPISNHLYFYWYRQILGQKVEFLVSFYNNEISEKSEIFDDQFSVERPDGSNFTLKIRSTKLEDSAMYFCASSREGQGDGYTFGSGTRLTVV.